This T cell receptor beta chain originates from a study of T cell responses to AZD1222 COVID-19 vaccine. Study results and limitations: Donors were largely white British and mainly female; clonal diversity was possibly underestimated. At baseline, seropositivity was found in only a handful of AZD1222 recipients.

The protocol was immunoSEQ multiplex PCR, while the TCRdb copy is restricted to in-frame clones and leaves out a portion. The table lists about 94,000 clones, nearly 90% of them singletons, with about 14% in the top ten. The V end was cut by 6 bases, the J end by 3 bases, with 12 bases between. The CDR3 is 14 residues long. Looked up from germline, CDR1 is MNHEY and CDR2 is SMNVEV (reference sequence). As for this clone: Its specificity is not known.

This rearrangement joins TRBV27 to TRBJ1-5; D might be TRBD1 (5 bases). This TCR was sampled from an adult in good health. Sequencing used peripheral blood, obtained on day 0 of AZD1222 vaccination. This CDR3 is CASRRGTYNQPQHF. The CDR3 DNA follows: TGTGCCAGCAGGCGTGGGACTTACAATCAGCCCCAGCATTTT.